This paragraph covers one T cell receptor beta chain sequence. Method: immunoSEQ multiplex PCR; TCRdb's copy keeps in-frame clones and lacks some. The sample has 150,000 to 200,000 clones, 75% to 90% seen once. The sample is drawn from a study of blood T cell repertoires in COVID-19. About the study: From the United States, Italy and Spain came samples of acute and convalescent COVID-19. The analysed material was cDNA or gDNA that came from T cells, B-cell-depleted T cells, or PBMCs.

Germline assignment: CDR1 SGHRS and CDR2 YFSETQ. The V and J ends lost 4 bases and 0 bases, in that order; junction bases with no gene match: 7. The CDR3 is 17 residues long. The sequence came from a man aged 70 or older with active or convalescent COVID-19. The sample was peripheral blood. The chain recombines TRBV5-1 with TRBJ1-4, with TRBD1 identical over 9 bases. In nucleotides, the CDR3 is TGCGCCAGCAGCCCTAAACAGGGGGCTGCAACTAATGAAAAACTGTTTTTT. Residues: CASSPKQGAATNEKLFF.